This is a list of T cell receptor beta chains from one sample in a study of shared clonotypes between healthy human individuals. This table comes from immunoSEQ multiplex PCR, and its TCRdb copy is limited to in-frame clones, with some not included. In the table there are over a million clones, roughly 95% of which are singletons. The sequencing sample was made of naive CD4+ T cells sorted from blood. All receptors derive from a man aged 25-45 years in good health. The conserved cysteine and the conserved F or W are not part of the CDR3 here. Fields, in order: V gene, J gene, CDR3 protein.

TRBV5-1	TRBJ2-7	ASSPPLVGAYEQY
TRBV7-6	TRBJ2-1	ASRPDPGSNGRDEQF
TRBV7-7	TRBJ2-4	ASSSGQGDIQY
TRBV30	TRBJ2-1	AWVLAGGPNEQF
TRBV29-1	TRBJ2-2	SVLPGQGTNTGELF
TRBV2	TRBJ2-5	ASSEIEETQY
TRBV7-9	TRBJ1-1	ASAGVRGSFTEAF
TRBV27	TRBJ2-3	ASSPTGALNTQY
TRBV28	TRBJ2-1	ASSPSVYEQF
TRBV7-3	TRBJ2-1	ASSYGYNEQF
TRBV27	TRBJ1-1	ASSLHDSFEAF
TRBV4-2	TRBJ2-7	ASSQVAHEQY
TRBV19	TRBJ2-2	ASSPRETGELF
TRBV21-1	TRBJ1-5	ASSKRTGHQPQH
TRBV9	TRBJ2-7	ASSAPPSYEQY
TRBV7-6	TRBJ1-3	ASSLAHGNTIY
TRBV6-6	TRBJ2-7	ASSYLRGSHEQY
TRBV27	TRBJ2-7	ASRYRDRDYEQY
TRBV2	TRBJ2-3	ASSENPGLSTDTQY
TRBV5-1	TRBJ2-6	ASSLKGAAGANVLT
TRBV6-5	TRBJ2-7	ASSTNYEQY
TRBV2	TRBJ1-5	ASSGTGGVSNQPQH
TRBV11-2	TRBJ1-5	ASSPLGRGRDQPQH
TRBV7-9	TRBJ2-4	ASSLVQGLDIQY
TRBV19	TRBJ2-7	ASSAPGQSSYEQY
TRBV5-4	TRBJ2-2	ASSLVAGLGAGELF
TRBV2	TRBJ2-3	ASSVLDTQY
TRBV18	TRBJ2-7	ASSLGTGSSYEQY
TRBV6-4	TRBJ1-2	ASSDSGRDGYT
TRBV11-3	TRBJ2-5	ASSLLGDREETQY
TRBV10-3	TRBJ2-3	AIRGQTTDTQY
TRBV6-5	TRBJ2-2	ASSWAGLGAGELF
TRBV5-1	TRBJ2-1	ASSLRTEGEQF
TRBV28	TRBJ2-5	ASRRDPVDQETQY
TRBV5-5	TRBJ1-1	ASSLVVTLNTEAF
TRBV10-2	TRBJ2-7	ASSDTGTVSSYEQY
TRBV6-1	TRBJ1-5	ASSGAGGIGQPQH
TRBV7-6	TRBJ2-5	ASSLIRGLGTGLGETQY
TRBV5-6	TRBJ1-2	ASSAQDRQGYYGYT
TRBV5-6	TRBJ2-3	ASSLEYGAGSTDTQY
TRBV5-5	TRBJ2-1	ASSLAGTPNNEQF
TRBV5-1	TRBJ2-7	ASSLEPSWDRGPGEQY
TRBV7-6	TRBJ2-1	ASSAYLSPLDPRKNEQF
TRBV28	TRBJ2-7	ASSLTSGTYEQY
TRBV6-1	TRBJ1-4	ASSSGALNEKLF
TRBV5-1	TRBJ2-1	ASSLPGGWGNEQF
TRBV5-4	TRBJ2-2	ASSLGVTGELF
TRBV6-1	TRBJ2-2	ASTKGAATGELF
TRBV29-1	TRBJ1-5	SSGQGGYSNQPQH
TRBV9	TRBJ1-2	ASSPIRDRGLLGGYT
TRBV11-2	TRBJ2-7	ASRSNRGLYEQY
TRBV7-6	TRBJ2-7	ASSLASGRTRYEQY